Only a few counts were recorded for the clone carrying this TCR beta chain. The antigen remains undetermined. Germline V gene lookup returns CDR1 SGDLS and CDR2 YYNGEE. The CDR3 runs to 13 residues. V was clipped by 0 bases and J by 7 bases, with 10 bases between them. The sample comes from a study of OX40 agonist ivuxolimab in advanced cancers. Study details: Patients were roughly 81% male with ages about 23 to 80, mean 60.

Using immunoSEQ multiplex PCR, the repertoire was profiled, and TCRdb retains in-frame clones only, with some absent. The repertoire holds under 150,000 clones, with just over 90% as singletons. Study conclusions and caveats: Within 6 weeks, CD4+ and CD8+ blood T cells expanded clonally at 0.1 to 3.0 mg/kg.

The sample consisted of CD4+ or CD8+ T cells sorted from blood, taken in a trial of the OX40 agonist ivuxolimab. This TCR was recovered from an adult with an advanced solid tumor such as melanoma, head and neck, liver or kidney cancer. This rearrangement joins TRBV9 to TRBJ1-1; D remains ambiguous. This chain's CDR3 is CASSVGHGYEAFF. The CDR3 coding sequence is TGTGCCAGCAGCGTAGGGCACGGATATGAAGCTTTCTTT. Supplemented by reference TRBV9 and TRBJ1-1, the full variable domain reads DSGVTQTPKHLITATGQRVTLRCSPRSGDLSVYWYQQSLDQGLQFLIQYYNGEERAKGNILERFSAQQFPDLHSELNLSSLELGDSALYFCASSVGHGYEAFFGQGTRLTVV.